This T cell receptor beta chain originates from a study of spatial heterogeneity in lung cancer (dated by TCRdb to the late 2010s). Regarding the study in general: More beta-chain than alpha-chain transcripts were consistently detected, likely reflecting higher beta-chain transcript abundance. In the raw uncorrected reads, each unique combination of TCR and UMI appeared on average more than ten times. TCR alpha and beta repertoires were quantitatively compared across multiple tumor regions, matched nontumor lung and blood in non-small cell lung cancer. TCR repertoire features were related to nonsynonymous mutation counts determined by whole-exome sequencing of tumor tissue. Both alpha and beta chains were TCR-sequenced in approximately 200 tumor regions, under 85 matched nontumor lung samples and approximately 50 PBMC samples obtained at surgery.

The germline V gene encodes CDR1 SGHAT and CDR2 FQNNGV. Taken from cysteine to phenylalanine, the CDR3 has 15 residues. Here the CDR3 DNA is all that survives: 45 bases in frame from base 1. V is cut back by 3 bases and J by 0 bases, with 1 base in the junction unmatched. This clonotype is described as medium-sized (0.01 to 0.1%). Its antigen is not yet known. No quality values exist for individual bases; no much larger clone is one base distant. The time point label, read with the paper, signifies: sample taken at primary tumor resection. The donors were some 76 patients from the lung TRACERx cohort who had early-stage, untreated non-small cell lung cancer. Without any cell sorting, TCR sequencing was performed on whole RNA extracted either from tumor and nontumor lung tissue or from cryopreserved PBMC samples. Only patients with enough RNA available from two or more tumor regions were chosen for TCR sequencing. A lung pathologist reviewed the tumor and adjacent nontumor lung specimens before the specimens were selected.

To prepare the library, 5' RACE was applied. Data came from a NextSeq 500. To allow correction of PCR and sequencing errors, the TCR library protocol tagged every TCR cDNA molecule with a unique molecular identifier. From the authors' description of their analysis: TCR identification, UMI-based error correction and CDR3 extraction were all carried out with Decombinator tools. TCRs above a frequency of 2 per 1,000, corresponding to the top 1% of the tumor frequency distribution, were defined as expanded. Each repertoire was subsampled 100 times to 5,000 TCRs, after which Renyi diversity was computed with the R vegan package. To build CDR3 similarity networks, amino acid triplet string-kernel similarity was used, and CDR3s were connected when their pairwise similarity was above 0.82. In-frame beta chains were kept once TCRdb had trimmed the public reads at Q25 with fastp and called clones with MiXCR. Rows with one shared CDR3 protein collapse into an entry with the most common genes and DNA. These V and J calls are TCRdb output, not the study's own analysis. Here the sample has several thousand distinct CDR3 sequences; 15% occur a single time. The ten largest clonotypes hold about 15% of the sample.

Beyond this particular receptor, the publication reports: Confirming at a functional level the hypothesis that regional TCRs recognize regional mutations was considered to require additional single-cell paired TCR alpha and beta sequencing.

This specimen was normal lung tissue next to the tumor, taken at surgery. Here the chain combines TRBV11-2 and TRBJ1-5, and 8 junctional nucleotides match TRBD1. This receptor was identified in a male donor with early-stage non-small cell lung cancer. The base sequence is TGTGCCAGCAGCTTGGGGACAGGTAGCAATCAGCCCCAGCATTTT. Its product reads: CASSLGTGSNQPQHF.